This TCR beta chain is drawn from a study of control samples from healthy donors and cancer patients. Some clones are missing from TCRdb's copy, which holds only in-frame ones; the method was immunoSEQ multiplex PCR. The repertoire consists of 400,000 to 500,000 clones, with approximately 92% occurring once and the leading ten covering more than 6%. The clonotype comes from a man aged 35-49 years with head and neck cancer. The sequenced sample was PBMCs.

The CDR3 DNA is TGTGCCAGCAGCTCACCTGAACGGTACACTGAAGCTTTCTTT. Protein product: CASSSPERYTEAFF. The chain has TRBV7-9 and TRBJ1-1; no firm D call. The germline V gene has CDR1 SEHNR and CDR2 FQNEAQ (reference sequence). Trimming shortened V by 4 bases and J by 3 bases, and 12 bases separated the two germline ends. The CDR3 contains 14 residues.